Below, 15 T cell receptor beta chains from the same sample are listed, as sequenced in a study of T cell responses to AZD1222 COVID-19 vaccine. Produced via immunoSEQ multiplex PCR; TCRdb's table is partial and in-frame only. The sample holds about 100,000 clones, about 92% seen once. Sequenced material: peripheral blood, taken on day 0 of AZD1222 vaccination. These receptors all come from an adult in good health.

CDR3 in amino acids: CASSHPIRTSARLSYNEQFF. The CDR3 DNA reads TGTGCCAGTAGCCACCCTATACGGACCAGCGCCAGACTTTCCTACAATGAGCAGTTCTTC. The chain links TRBV19 to TRBJ2-1, with D uncertain. The germline CDR1 and CDR2 sequences are LNHDA and SQIVND (reference sequence). V lost 6 bases to trimming and J lost 1 base, with 28 bases between them. CDR3 length equals 20 residues.

This rearrangement joins TRBV15 to TRBJ2-3, with TRBD1 as a possible D gene (5 bases). This CDR3 comprises 15 residues. V lost 1 base and J lost 2, with 10 bases in between. Per germline, CDR1 LNHNV and CDR2 YYDKDF (reference sequence). CDR3 bases: TGTGCCACCAGCAGAGTAAGTGGACACACAGATACGCAGTATTTT. Its protein is CATSRVSGHTDTQYF. The whole variable domain, filled in from reference TRBV15 and TRBJ2-3, reads DAMVIQNPRYQVTQFGKPVTLSCSQTLNHNVMYWYQQKSSQAPKLLFHYYDKDFNNEADTPDNFQSRRPNTSFCFLDIRSPGLGDTAMYLCATSRVSGHTDTQYFGPGTRLTVL.

This clone was counted once. Other nucleotide sequences in the sample specify the same CDR3. The rearrangement uses TRBV7-2 and TRBJ2-3; 9 bases line up with TRBD2. The CDR3 is 17 residues long. Trimming removed 1 base from V and 1 base from J; junction bases left unmatched: 6. Germline-derived CDR1 and CDR2 are SGHTA and FQGNSA. Written as DNA, the CDR3 is TGTGCCAGCAGCTTAGACGGGCTAGCGGGGCGCACAGATACGCAGTATTTT. It is translated as CASSLDGLAGRTDTQYF.

This chain links TRBV7-2 with TRBJ1-2; D gene unclear. CDR1 and CDR2 (germline): SGHTA, FQGNSA. The V and J ends lost 2 bases and 0 bases respectively, with 13 bases between them. This CDR3 contains 16 residues. The CDR3 nucleotides read TGTGCCAGCAGCTTATTTTTAGGAGCCTCTAACTATGGCTACACCTTC. Its protein is CASSLFLGASNYGYTF.

The chain joins TRBV2 to TRBJ1-1; D is possibly TRBD1 (5 bases). There are 15 residues in the CDR3. V shed 3 bases and J shed 4 bases, with 15 bases lying between them. Germline CDR1 reads SNHLY; CDR2 reads FYNNEI. The CDR3 DNA reads as TGTGCCAGCAGTGAGTACCAGGGTTGGGGCACTGAAGCTTTCTTT. This codes for CASSEYQGWGTEAFF.

The J gene is TRBJ1-1, the V gene TRBV2; 8 bases fit TRBD1. The ends lost 6 bases at V and 4 bases at J; junction bases unmatched: 4. Germline V gives CDR1 SNHLY, CDR2 FYNNEI. This CDR3 region has 13 residues. DNA of the CDR3: TGTGCCAGCAGAACAGGGGGGTTCACTGAAGCTTTCTTT. Translating it yields CASRTGGFTEAFF.

This sequence joins TRBV9 and TRBJ1-1, with 7 bases matching TRBD1. V lost 5 bases, J lost 4 bases, and 8 bases stayed unmatched. The CDR3 is 14 residues long. The germline V gene has CDR1 SGDLS and CDR2 YYNGEE. The CDR3 is CASSVTAGGTEAFF. The CDR3 region has the DNA TGTGCCAGCAGTGTAACCGCAGGGGGCACTGAAGCTTTCTTT.

This sequence joins TRBV7-3 and TRBJ2-1, with 9 bases identical to TRBD2. Trimming cost V 2 bases and J 5 bases; bases outside gene matches: 4. The CDR3 has 15 amino acids. Germline V gene lookup returns CDR1 SGHTA and CDR2 FQGTGA. The CDR3 sequence: CASSLRLAGNNEQFF. The CDR3 region has the DNA TGTGCCAGCAGCTTACGGCTAGCGGGAAACAATGAGCAGTTCTTC. Full variable domain (remainder filled in from reference TRBV7-3 and TRBJ2-1): GAGVSQTPSNKVTEKGKYVELRCDPISGHTALYWYRQSLGQGPEFLIYFQGTGAADDSGLPNDRFFAVRPEGSVSTLKIQRTERGDSAVYLCASSLRLAGNNEQFFGPGTRLTVL.

The genes are TRBV6-2 or TRBV6-3 and TRBJ2-1; D not resolved. Germline V CDR1 and CDR2: MNHEY, SVGEGT. V was cut by 4 bases and J by 0 bases, with 7 bases left in between. This CDR3 comprises 14 residues. The CDR3 loop reads CASSWGSSYNEQFF. CDR3 coding DNA: TGTGCCAGCAGTTGGGGAAGCTCCTACAATGAGCAGTTCTTC.

This chain links TRBV3-1 (or the pseudogene TRBV3-2) with TRBJ1-1, with D uncertain. V gave up 0 bases and J gave up 0 bases, with 8 bases separating them. This CDR3 is 15 amino acids long. The germline CDR1 and CDR2 sequences are LGHDT and YNNKEL (reference sequence). In DNA, the CDR3 is TGTGCCAGCAGCCAAGACGGCGGGGTGAACACTGAAGCTTTCTTT. Its translation: CASSQDGGVNTEAFF.

The V gene is TRBV19, the J gene TRBJ2-7; D is perhaps TRBD2 (6 bases). This CDR3 spans 12 amino acids. The germline gives CDR1 LNHDA, CDR2 SQIVND (reference sequence). V lost 6 bases and J lost 6, with 12 bases in between. CDR3 bases: TGTGCCAGTAGCCGGGGGTTTTCCGAGCAGTACTTC. Protein product: CASSRGFSEQYF.

The chain recombines TRBV9 with TRBJ1-2; unclear D gene. V was clipped by 2 bases and J by 4 bases, with 12 bases between them. Per germline, CDR1 SGDLS and CDR2 YYNGEE. The CDR3 is made up of 14 amino acids. CDR3 coding DNA: TGTGCCAGCAGCGTTAGTGGGGTGTCCTATGGCTACACCTTC. Its protein product is CASSVSGVSYGYTF.

V is TRBV27 and J is TRBJ2-5; possibly TRBD2 for D (6 bases). This CDR3 spans 13 amino acids. Trimming removed 2 bases at V and 4 bases at J, with 8 bases between. CDR1 is MNHEY and CDR2 is SMNVEV in the germline V gene (reference sequence). The DNA for the CDR3 is TGTGCCAGCAGTTTAAGGGGAGGAGAGACCCAGTACTTC. It encodes CASSLRGGETQYF.

The chain is built from TRBV19 and TRBJ2-3, with D unclear. CDR1 and CDR2 from the germline V gene are LNHDA and SQIVND (reference sequence). The V end was cut by 3 bases, the J end by 3 bases, with 7 bases between. The CDR3 spans 13 residues. The CDR3 region has the DNA TGTGCCAGTAGTATGTTCCCTACAGATACGCAGTATTTT. Translating gives CASSMFPTDTQYF.

The rearrangement links TRBV28 to TRBJ2-5; 8 bases agree with TRBD2. The V segment lost 0 bases and the J segment 2 bases; nucleotides outside the gene matches: 8. The germline gives CDR1 MDHEN, CDR2 SYDVKM. The CDR3 runs 17 residues. As DNA, the CDR3 is TGTGCCAGCAGTTTATGGACTGCGGGGGGATCACAAGAGACCCAGTACTTC. Translated, it gives CASSLWTAGGSQETQYF.